This entry lists 12 T cell receptor beta chains sequenced from one sample in a study of OX40 agonist ivuxolimab in advanced cancers. TCRdb's table, derived via immunoSEQ multiplex PCR, lists solely in-frame clones and lacks some. Altogether 70,000 or so clones are present, about 80% being singletons, with the ten largest covering more than 1%. This specimen was CD4+ or CD8+ T cells sorted from blood, taken in a trial of the OX40 agonist ivuxolimab. The receptors originated from an adult with an advanced solid tumor such as melanoma, head and neck, liver or kidney cancer.

This clone was detected a few times. This sequence joins TRBV25-1 and TRBJ1-5; TRBD1 agrees at 9 bases. V shed 5 bases and J 6 bases; nucleotides not matched to a gene: 2. Germline assignment: CDR1 MGHDK and CDR2 SYGVNS. This CDR3 has 13 residues. The DNA for the CDR3 is TGTGCCAGCAGTTCGACAGGGGGTCAGCCCCAGCATTTT. Its protein product is CASSSTGGQPQHF.

The chain is built from TRBV11-2 and TRBJ2-3; 10 bases match TRBD1. CDR1 and CDR2 from the germline V gene are SGHAT and FQNNGV. The CDR3 has 17 amino acids. V was clipped by 6 bases and J by 8 bases; unmatched bases: 17. The CDR3 coding sequence is TGTGCCAGCAGTCCGACCACGGGACAGGGGACGGGGGGTACGCAGTATTTT. Its translation is CASSPTTGQGTGGTQYF.

V gene TRBV7-7 combines with J gene TRBJ2-5; D possibly corresponds to TRBD1 (6 bases). Germline loops: CDR1 SSHAT, CDR2 FNYEAQ (reference sequence). The ends were cut back, 3 bases at V and 3 bases at J, with 8 bases in the middle. The CDR3 has 13 residues. CDR3 residues: CASSFDRKETQYF. The CDR3 region has the DNA TGTGCCAGCAGCTTCGACAGGAAAGAGACCCAGTACTTC.

The chain carries TRBV6-1 and TRBJ1-1, with 7 bases aligning to TRBD1. The CDR3 is 13 amino acids. With V trimmed by 6 bases and J by 5 bases, 6 bases remained unmatched. CDR1 is MNHNS and CDR2 is SASEGT in the germline V gene. CDR3 DNA sequence: TGTGCCAGCAGGCGACAGGGTGGGACTGAAGCTTTCTTT. This encodes CASRRQGGTEAFF.

The chain employs TRBV4-3 and TRBJ1-6; 10 nucleotides agree with TRBD1. Germline assignment: CDR1 LGHNA and CDR2 YSLEER. The CDR3 sequence is 16 residues long. The V segment lost 1 base and the J segment 11 bases; nucleotides outside the gene matches: 8. Here the CDR3 DNA reads TGCGCCAGCAGCCAAGCCTGGGGACAGGGGTTGACACCCCTCCACTTT. This gives the protein CASSQAWGQGLTPLHF.

A note on this clone: This sample also contains other DNA sequences that code for the same CDR3. This rearrangement joins TRBV6-1 to TRBJ2-7; possible D gene TRBD1, 6 bases. V was pared by 5 bases and J by 1 base, with 9 bases between. Looked up from germline, CDR1 is MNHNS and CDR2 is SASEGT. The CDR3 sequence is 13 residues long. In DNA, the CDR3 is TGTGCCAGCAGTACAGGACAGTCCTACGAGCAGTACTTC. Protein: CASSTGQSYEQYF.

This chain joins TRBV5-4 and TRBJ2-5; weak D call: TRBD2 (6 bases). The germline V gene encodes CDR1 SGHNT and CDR2 YYREEE (reference sequence). V lost 0 bases and J 6 bases, leaving 12 bases between the germline ends. The CDR3 loop spans 14 amino acids. In DNA, the CDR3 is TGTGCCAGCAGCTTGGAGGGAGGAGTCCAGACCCAGTACTTC. Amino acids: CASSLEGGVQTQYF.

In this sample, this clone turned up a few times. The chain is built from TRBV5-1 and TRBJ2-7, with a weak D call TRBD2 (5 bases). The CDR3 is 14 amino acids. Trimming left V 0 bases short and J 3 bases short, with 10 bases between. CDR1 and CDR2 (germline): SGHRS, YFSETQ. CDR3 protein: CASSLEAGVYEQYF. For the CDR3, the DNA is TGCGCCAGCAGCTTGGAGGCGGGCGTCTACGAGCAGTACTTC.

This clone was seen more than once but under ten times. The genes are TRBV19 and TRBJ2-3; 9 bases agree with TRBD2. CDR1 is LNHDA, CDR2 SQIVND, per germline (reference sequence). With V trimmed by 10 bases and J by 2 bases, 7 bases remained unmatched. CDR3 length: 14 residues. The CDR3 sequence is CATSGGIPTDTQYF. In nucleotides, the CDR3 is TGTGCCACCAGCGGGGGGATCCCCACAGATACGCAGTATTTT. Drawing the rest from reference TRBV19 and TRBJ2-3, the complete variable domain is DGGITQSPKYLFRKEGQNVTLSCEQNLNHDAMYWYRQDPGQGLRLIYYSQIVNDFQKGDIAEGYSVSREKKESFPLTVTSAQKNPTAFYLCATSGGIPTDTQYFGPGTRLTVL.

This clone was found once. The chain is built from TRBV5-4 and TRBJ1-2, with 8 bases that match TRBD1. The CDR3 is 13 residues long. V lost 3 bases and J lost 9; bases outside the gene matches: 7. CDR1 and CDR2 (germline): SGHNT, YYREEE (reference sequence). CDR3 sequence: CASSSDRAFSYTF. DNA of the CDR3: TGTGCCAGCAGCTCGGACAGGGCTTTTAGCTACACCTTC.

V and J are TRBV19 and TRBJ1-2; 7 bases fit TRBD1. The CDR3 is 15 residues long. V trimming: 3 bases; J trimming: 2 bases; junction bases outside the gene matches: 6. Germline values: CDR1 LNHDA, CDR2 SQIVND (reference sequence). For the CDR3, the DNA is TGTGCCAGTAGTATCGCCCCGGGACAGAACTATGGCTACACCTTC. Amino acids: CASSIAPGQNYGYTF.

This clone was counted at least ten times. The chain links TRBV2 to TRBJ2-3, with D unresolved. This CDR3 has 12 residues. Germline V lookup: CDR1 SNHLY, CDR2 FYNNEI. Trimming left V 6 bases short and J 0 bases short, with 4 bases between. The CDR3 DNA follows: TGTGCCAGCAGAGTGAGCACAGATACGCAGTATTTT. This translates into CASRVSTDTQYF.